The 8 T cell receptor beta chains presented below share a single source sample, sequenced in a study of molecular identifiers for immune sequencing clone quantification. TCRdb independently ran MiXCR on the PCR reads; one entry per CDR3 protein. The sample consists of 300,000 to 350,000 distinct CDR3 sequences, around 21% of them appearing once. Material for sequencing was naive CD8+ T cells from blood, with Jurkat cell RNA spiked in. Sample subset: FACS-sorted CD8+CD4-CCR7+CD45RA+ naive T cells. These receptors originate from a human donor in good health. Some libraries in this study had Jurkat cell RNA spiked in.

Note on this clonotype: A read error may explain this, as a much larger clone is one base away. V is TRBV19 and J is TRBJ1-5, with D perhaps matching TRBD1 (5 bases). There are 17 residues in the CDR3. V was trimmed by 3 bases and J by 0 bases, leaving 15 bases between them. Germline V gene lookup returns CDR1 LNHDA and CDR2 SQIVND (reference sequence). The CDR3 protein is CASSITDSAYSNQPQHF. The DNA of the CDR3 is TGTGCCAGTAGTATTACTGACAGCGCGTATAGCAATCAGCCCCAGCATTTT. The full variable domain, its missing parts supplied by reference TRBV19 and TRBJ1-5, is DGGITQSPKYLFRKEGQNVTLSCEQNLNHDAMYWYRQDPGQGLRLIYYSQIVNDFQKGDIAEGYSVSREKKESFPLTVTSAQKNPTAFYLCASSITDSAYSNQPQHFGDGTRLSIL.

Points on this clonotype: A much bigger clone sits one base away, suggesting this may be a read error. The chain carries TRBV6-1 and TRBJ1-5, with unresolved D. The V and J ends lost 5 bases and 1 base respectively, with 12 bases between them. Germline CDR1 MNHNS, CDR2 SASEGT. This CDR3 has 15 residues. The CDR3 nucleotides read TGTGCCAGCAGTTTCGGGTCGGAAAGCAATCAGCCCCAGCATTTT. The encoded protein is CASSFGSESNQPQHF.

This clonotype was seen ten or more times. The V call is TRBV5-6, the J call TRBJ2-7; D is unclear. The germline CDR1 and CDR2 sequences are SGHDT and YYEEEE. CDR3 length: 13 residues. Trimming cost V 1 base and J 1 base, with 6 bases left between them. CDR3 loop: CASSLKPSYEQYF. DNA for the CDR3: TGTGCCAGCAGCTTGAAGCCTTCCTACGAGCAGTACTTC.

This clonotype showed up many times. The chain has TRBV5-6 and TRBJ2-7; TRBD2 matches at 9 bases. Germline CDR1 reads SGHDT; CDR2 reads YYEEEE. This CDR3 has 14 residues. The V and J ends lost 7 bases and 6 bases, in that order; junction bases with no gene match: 11. In DNA, the CDR3 is TGTGCCAGCTGTGCGGGGGGGCGCATGCCCGAGCAGTACTTC. Protein sequence: CASCAGGRMPEQYF.

Ten or more counts support this clonotype. The chain combines TRBV12-3 or TRBV12-4 with TRBJ2-1; no definite D call. The CDR3 spans 11 residues. Trimming removed 2 bases from V and 9 bases from J, with 5 bases in between. The CDR3 sequence: CASSLSGEQFF. In nucleotides, the CDR3 is TGTGCCAGCAGTTTATCTGGTGAGCAGTTCTTC.

This clonotype was counted ten times or more. The chain is built from TRBV12-3 or TRBV12-4 and TRBJ2-3; unclear D gene. V was shortened by 6 bases and J by 2 bases, with 12 bases between the two germline ends. The CDR3 consists of 14 residues. The CDR3 nucleotides read TGTGCCAGCAGCTTGGCCAGCTCCACAGATACGCAGTATTTT. Its protein product is CASSLASSTDTQYF.

The chain joins TRBV12-3 or TRBV12-4 to TRBJ2-1; 7 bases match TRBD1. The V and J ends lost 3 bases and 7 bases, in that order; junction bases with no gene match: 9. The CDR3 is 15 amino acids. The CDR3 coding sequence is TGTGCCAGCAGTTTTGGGCAGGGGGATTTGAATGAGCAGTTCTTC. This gives the protein CASSFGQGDLNEQFF.

This clonotype has a handful of counts. V usage is TRBV27 and J usage is TRBJ2-7; D is tentatively TRBD1 or TRBD2 (7 bases each). The germline V and J ends were trimmed by 2 bases and 6 bases, with 26 bases remaining between them. CDR3 length: 18 amino acids. CDR1 is MNHEY and CDR2 is SMNVEV in the germline V gene (reference sequence). The CDR3 sequence is CASSLGPGMAGGVSEQYF. The CDR3 DNA reads TGTGCCAGCAGTTTAGGCCCGGGAATGGCAGGGGGGGTCTCCGAGCAGTACTTC.